This TCR beta chain originates from a study of neurological immune-mediated disorders. General study results and limits: A possible signature appeared as one related-CDR3 cluster, in which phylogenetic grouping placed the repertoires of 18 of 34 multiple sclerosis patients. HTLV-1-associated myelopathy ranked highest for TCR clonal expansion and multiple sclerosis lowest, beneath healthy controls. There was no clinical or MRI feature that showed an association with the multiple sclerosis repertoire cluster.

The CDR3 loop spans 14 amino acids. V was trimmed by 4 bases and J by 5 bases, leaving 11 bases between them. Germline V gene sequence: CDR1 SGHVS, CDR2 FNYEAQ. The cDNA was generated through 5'RACE incorporating 10-nucleotide random UMIs. From the 5' RACE reads, TCRdb called clonotypes with MiXCR, one entry per CDR3 protein. There are tens of thousands of distinct CDR3 sequences in the sample; about 4% occur only once, and 5.7% lies in the top ten. This clonotype was observed many times. The antigen is unknown. Sample time point: longitudinal time-point 3. V is TRBV7-6 and J is TRBJ2-2, with a weak D call TRBD2 (5 bases). Specimen: PBMCs. The receptor comes from a woman between 55 and 75 years old with multiple sclerosis. The CDR3 region is CASSYAGFTGELFF. The CDR3 bases are TGTGCCAGCAGCTACGCGGGTTTTACCGGGGAGCTGTTTTTT.